The 27 T cell receptor beta chains reported below all come from one sample, sequenced in a study of blood T cells in healthy people across ages. Primed by a sample-barcoded 5' primer and a J-beta primer mix, a second PCR proceeded for about 6 to 12 cycles. TCRdb reprocessed the 5' RACE reads with MiXCR, giving one entry per CDR3 protein. The table includes more than 800,000 distinct CDR3 sequences, 25% to 35% detected once. Sequenced material: blood. Receptors were obtained from a woman older than 75 in good health.

This clonotype was detected many times. CDR3 loop: CASSLVLGDTQYF. The CDR3 DNA sequence: TGTGCCAGCAGCTTAGTTCTAGGGGACACGCAGTATTTT. The chain has TRBV7-9 and TRBJ2-3; D assignment may be TRBD1 or TRBD2 (5 bases each). Trimming removed 1 base at V and 9 bases at J, with 11 bases between. Germline CDR1 SEHNR, CDR2 FQNEAQ (reference sequence). This CDR3 comprises 13 residues.

This clonotype was found once. An end of the junction does not agree with germline; a read error may underlie this. The genes are TRBV7-9 and TRBJ2-1; TRBD1 is a possible D gene (6 bases). The CDR3 consists of 15 residues. Germline CDR1 SEHNR, CDR2 FQNEAQ (reference sequence). CDR3 coding DNA: TGTGCCAGCAGCTTAGGAGGGTTCCGGGACAATGGGCAGTTCTTC. It encodes CASSLGGFRDNGQFF.

The CDR3 DNA is TGTGCCAGCAGTTACTCGGGGACAGGGGGATGGCCCCAGCATTTT. It is translated as CASSYSGTGGWPQHF. V and J are TRBV6-2 or TRBV6-3 and TRBJ1-5; 11 bases are a match to TRBD1. Germline V gene lookup returns CDR1 MNHEY and CDR2 SVGEGT. With 0 bases clipped from V and 9 bases from J, the junction kept 4 bases outside the gene matches. CDR3 length: 15 residues.

In regard to this clonotype: This could be a read error, since a much larger clone is one nucleotide away. The rearrangement joins TRBV7-2 to TRBJ2-3; D might be TRBD2 (6 bases). The CDR3 extends over 16 amino acids. Trimming stripped 11 bases from V and 0 bases from J, with 21 bases between. Per germline, CDR1 SGHTA and CDR2 FQGNSA. The CDR3: CAGTKVGGTSTDTQYF. As DNA, the CDR3 is TGTGCCGGCACCAAGGTGGGGGGAACTAGCACAGATACGCAGTATTTT.

This clonotype was picked up many times. V and J are TRBV28 and TRBJ2-1; TRBD2 agrees at 9 bases. The CDR3 has 16 amino acids. V shed 2 bases, J shed 6 bases, and the junction held 8 bases outside the gene matches. The germline V gene encodes CDR1 MDHEN and CDR2 SYDVKM. The CDR3 loop is CASSLAGGRFGNEQFF. CDR3 nucleotides: TGTGCCAGCAGTTTAGCGGGGGGGCGCTTTGGCAATGAGCAGTTCTTC.

The sample holds many counts of this clonotype. V is TRBV20-1 and J is TRBJ2-4; the match to TRBD2 covers 15 bases. V lost 7 bases, J lost 4 bases, and 5 bases stayed unmatched. Germline V gene sequence: CDR1 DFQATT, CDR2 SNEGSKA (reference sequence). CDR3 length: 15 amino acids. The CDR3 here is CSVLGLAGGKNIQYF. CDR3 DNA: TGCAGTGTACTCGGACTAGCGGGGGGGAAAAACATTCAGTACTTC.

This clonotype showed up just a few times. This chain links TRBV12-3 or TRBV12-4 with TRBJ1-6; D is undetermined. V was cut by 5 bases and J by 0 bases, with 14 bases left in between. The CDR3 totals 17 residues. The CDR3 loop is CASSQDGLSSYNSPLHF. Here the CDR3 DNA reads TGTGCCAGCAGTCAGGACGGATTGAGCTCCTATAATTCACCCCTCCACTTT.

This clonotype was picked up many times. This chain joins TRBV11-1 and TRBJ2-6; the D gene could be TRBD1 or TRBD2 (7 bases each). The CDR3 sequence is 20 residues long. CDR1 is SGHAT, CDR2 FQDESV, per germline (reference sequence). V lost 6 bases, J lost 0 bases, and 24 bases lay in between. CDR3 nucleotides: TGTGCCAGCAGAGCGGACTTTAGGGGACAGCGGGACTCTGGGGCCAACGTCCTGACTTTC. This encodes CASRADFRGQRDSGANVLTF.

In this sample, this clonotype turned up a few times. This chain joins TRBV24-1 and TRBJ2-1; D may be TRBD1 (8 bases). Germline V gene sequence: CDR1 KGHDR, CDR2 SFDVKD. CDR3 length equals 16 residues. Trimming removed 4 bases from V and 6 bases from J, with 18 bases in between. CDR3 region: CATSDPTGGASNEQFF. In DNA form, the CDR3 reads TGTGCCACCAGTGACCCTACAGGGGGGGCGAGCAATGAGCAGTTCTTC.

This clonotype has a count of ten or more. V gene TRBV7-9 combines with J gene TRBJ1-1, with D unresolved. Trimming stripped 1 base from V and 4 bases from J, with 7 bases between. The CDR3 is 13 residues long. Germline loops: CDR1 SEHNR, CDR2 FQNEAQ (reference sequence). The DNA for the CDR3 is TGTGCCAGCAGCTTAGTAGCGGGCACTGAAGCTTTCTTT. This translates into CASSLVAGTEAFF.

The V call is TRBV7-3, the J call TRBJ1-5; 8 bases align to TRBD1. V gave up 7 bases and J gave up 0 bases; unmatched junction bases: 8. The CDR3 runs 16 residues. Germline CDR1 SGHTA, CDR2 FQGTGA. The CDR3 region has the DNA TGTGCCAGCACGGGACAGGAGACCTATAGCAATCAGCCCCAGCATTTT. As protein: CASTGQETYSNQPQHF.

The rearrangement uses TRBV27 and TRBJ2-1; the D gene is possibly TRBD2 (6 bases). The CDR3 runs to 18 residues. From germline, CDR1 is MNHEY and CDR2 SMNVEV (reference sequence). V was shortened by 0 bases and J by 0 bases, with 15 bases between the two germline ends. The CDR3 is CASSLSGGAERSYNEQFF. As DNA, the CDR3 is TGTGCCAGCAGTTTATCCGGAGGGGCAGAACGCTCCTACAATGAGCAGTTCTTC.

This clonotype has at least ten counts. V is TRBV6-2 or TRBV6-3 and J is TRBJ2-1; the D call may be TRBD1 or TRBD2 (5 bases each). The V gene lost 3 bases and the J gene lost 5 bases, with 17 bases spanning the gap. The CDR3 sequence is 16 residues long. Germline lookup yields CDR1 MNHEY and CDR2 SVGEGT. The CDR3 nucleotides are TGTGCCAGCAGTTATTTTAAAGGGACGGGGAACAATGAGCAGTTCTTC. Protein product: CASSYFKGTGNNEQFF.

V gene TRBV7-9 combines with J gene TRBJ1-1; weak D call: TRBD1 (5 bases). V shed 6 bases and J shed 1 base, with 12 bases lying between them. CDR1 and CDR2 from the germline V gene are SEHNR and FQNEAQ (reference sequence). CDR3 length: 14 residues. The CDR3 spells CASSQAGSNTEAFF. The CDR3 DNA follows: TGTGCCAGCAGTCAAGCAGGGTCGAACACTGAAGCTTTCTTT.

This clonotype was observed many times. The chain has TRBV7-2 and TRBJ1-1; perhaps TRBD1 as D (5 bases). V lost 0 bases, J lost 11 bases, and 22 bases lay in between. The CDR3 is 16 residues long. In germline, CDR1 is SGHTA, CDR2 FQGNSA. CDR3 coding DNA: TGTGCCAGCAGCTTAGCCGGGGGGAACCGGGTAAATGGCGCTTTCTTT. Amino acids: CASSLAGGNRVNGAFF.

The chain joins TRBV29-1 to TRBJ2-7, with 12 bases identical to TRBD1. V was pared by 6 bases and J by 6 bases, with 9 bases of the junction left unmatched. This CDR3 is 14 amino acids long. CDR1 SQVTM and CDR2 ANQGSEA come from the germline V gene. CDR3 nucleotides: TGCAGCGTCGGAGGGAGGGACAGGGGGCCCGAGCAGTACTTC. Its translation: CSVGGRDRGPEQYF.

The V gene is TRBV18, the J gene TRBJ1-1; D not resolved. From germline, CDR1 is KGHSH and CDR2 LQKENI. CDR3 size: 15 residues. Trimming cost V 0 bases and J 2 bases, with 10 bases left between them. CDR3 sequence: CASSPPHRSNTEAFF. The CDR3 DNA is TGTGCCAGCTCACCACCCCACAGATCTAACACTGAAGCTTTCTTT. Full variable domain (remainder filled in from reference TRBV18 and TRBJ1-1): NAGVMQNPRHLVRRRGQEARLRCSPMKGHSHVYWYRQLPEEGLKFMVYLQKENIIDESGMPKERFSAEFPKEGPSILRIQQVVRGDSAAYFCASSPPHRSNTEAFFGQGTRLTVV.

As for this clonotype: A much larger clone lies a single base off, so this may be a read error. The chain links TRBV7-2 to TRBJ2-7; a weak D match, TRBD2 (5 bases). CDR3 length equals 15 residues. The V end was cut by 1 base, the J end by 7 bases, with 17 bases between. Germline CDR1 reads SGHTA; CDR2 reads FQGNSA. Here the CDR3 reads CASSLVAADYNEQYF. The CDR3, as DNA: TGTGCCAGCAGCTTAGTCGCCGCAGACTACAATGAGCAGTACTTC.

The rearrangement joins TRBV9 to TRBJ2-7; 7 bases match TRBD2. The J call may be wrong; the DNA end is better matched by TRBJ2-5. The CDR3 loop spans 13 amino acids. From germline, CDR1 is SGDLS and CDR2 YYNGEE. For the CDR3, the DNA is TGTGCCAGCGGAGGACTAGTAGGAGAGACCCAGTACTTC. This translates into CASGGLVGETQYF.

The chain combines TRBV3-1 with TRBJ1-2, with D unclear. From germline, CDR1 is LGHDT and CDR2 YNNKEL (reference sequence). CDR3 length: 12 amino acids. V was pared by 0 bases and J by 8 bases, with 7 bases between. Written as DNA, the CDR3 is TGTGCCAGCAGCCAAGAGACACGGGGCTACACCTTC. Its translation: CASSQETRGYTF.

V gene TRBV4-3 combines with J gene TRBJ1-3; no clear D. Germline CDR1 and CDR2: LGHNA and YSLEER. Trimming cost V 0 bases and J 0 bases, with 6 bases left between them. This CDR3 is built from 15 residues. The CDR3 sequence is CASSQDVGSGNTIYF. The CDR3 DNA follows: TGCGCCAGCAGCCAAGACGTAGGCTCTGGAAACACCATATATTTT.

Note on this clonotype: Just one base apart from a much larger clone, this may be a read error. The CDR3 DNA follows: TGCAATGCTAGCGGGTCAGGGCCTAACTATGGCTACACCTTC. It yields the protein CNASGSGPNYGYTF. The rearrangement joins TRBV20-1 to TRBJ1-2, with D tentatively TRBD1 (5 bases). CDR3 size: 14 residues. CDR1 and CDR2 from the germline V gene are DFQATT and SNEGSKA (reference sequence).

This clonotype has a handful of counts. The chain joins TRBV18 to TRBJ2-3; tentatively, D is TRBD2 (5 bases). From germline, CDR1 is KGHSH and CDR2 LQKENI. V was clipped by 4 bases and J by 5 bases, with 13 bases between them. The CDR3 covers 14 residues. The CDR3 nucleotides are TGTGCCAGCTCACTGGCCGGGAAGAAAGATACGCAGTATTTT. As protein: CASSLAGKKDTQYF.

The chain links TRBV7-2 to TRBJ1-1; TRBD1 is a possible D gene (6 bases). CDR1 is SGHTA and CDR2 is FQGNSA in the germline V gene. The V end was cut by 8 bases, the J end by 7 bases, with 17 bases between. The CDR3 is 13 amino acids. The chain's CDR3 is CASLRGIGGEAFF. CDR3 in DNA: TGTGCCAGCCTTAGGGGGATTGGGGGTGAAGCTTTCTTT.

This chain connects TRBV7-2 to TRBJ2-1; D possibly uses TRBD1 or TRBD2 (5 bases each). With 1 base removed from V and 7 bases from J, the gap between germline ends came to 17 bases. The CDR3 sequence is 16 residues long. Germline CDR1 is SGHTA and CDR2 is FQGNSA. The CDR3 is CASSLDKGTTTNEQFF. The CDR3 DNA reads as TGTGCCAGCAGCTTAGATAAGGGGACCACTACTAATGAGCAGTTCTTC.

V gene TRBV7-8 combines with J gene TRBJ2-5; 11 nucleotides line up with TRBD2. The DNA end lines up better with TRBJ2-7; the J call may be wrong. Germline CDR1 is SGHVS and CDR2 is FQNEAQ. The CDR3 covers 15 residues. The CDR3 sequence is CASSNGTSGYYEQYF. CDR3 DNA: TGTGCCAGCAGCAACGGGACTAGCGGTTACTACGAGCAGTACTTC.

This chain connects TRBV19 to TRBJ1-1; TRBD1 is a possible D gene (6 bases). V was pared by 6 bases and J by 4 bases, with 18 bases between. Germline CDR1 is LNHDA and CDR2 is SQIVND (reference sequence). This CDR3 spans 15 amino acids. The CDR3 DNA sequence: TGTGCCAGTAGCGAACATCCCAGGGGTACCACTGAAGCTTTCTTT. Amino acid sequence: CASSEHPRGTTEAFF. Full variable domain (remainder filled in from reference TRBV19 and TRBJ1-1): DGGITQSPKYLFRKEGQNVTLSCEQNLNHDAMYWYRQDPGQGLRLIYYSQIVNDFQKGDIAEGYSVSREKKESFPLTVTSAQKNPTAFYLCASSEHPRGTTEAFFGQGTRLTVV.